These 29 T cell receptor beta chains share one sample of origin, sequenced in a study of CD8+ T cells in alopecia areata. cDNA reverse transcribed from extracted RNA served as the sequencing template. The table came from immunoSEQ multiplex PCR; TCRdb's copy has only in-frame clones and leaves some out. The repertoire holds approximately 140,000 clones, over 45% seen once, with about 6.4% in the top ten. The specimen sequenced was CD4+ T cells sorted from blood. These receptor sequences come from a human donor with alopecia areata.

The V call is TRBV29-1, the J call TRBJ2-7; tentative D call: TRBD1 (6 bases). The CDR3 length is 14 residues. Looked up from germline, CDR1 is SQVTM and CDR2 is ANQGSEA. Between the trimmed V and J ends, which lost 4 bases and 1 base, there was a span of 14 bases. The CDR3 DNA reads TGCAGCGTTGTCCTGGGACAAGGGTCCTACGAGCAGTACTTC. This translates into CSVVLGQGSYEQYF.

This clone was seen more than once but under ten times. The gene calls are TRBV29-1 and TRBJ2-1, with D possibly TRBD2 on 6 matching bases. CDR3 length: 13 residues. Trimming left V 7 bases short and J 2 bases short, with 12 bases between. Germline-derived CDR1 and CDR2 are SQVTM and ANQGSEA. The CDR3 loop reads CSAWTGAYNEQFF. CDR3 nucleotide sequence: TGCAGCGCCTGGACGGGGGCCTACAATGAGCAGTTCTTC.

The DNA for the CDR3 is TGCAGCGTTGCGGCTAGCGGCATTCAAGAGACCCAGTACTTC. Protein: CSVAASGIQETQYF. J is TRBJ2-5 and V is TRBV29-1; 7 bases align to TRBD2. V shed 4 bases, J shed 2 bases, and the junction held 7 bases outside the gene matches. CDR1 and CDR2 from the germline V gene are SQVTM and ANQGSEA. CDR3 length equals 14 residues.

This chain links TRBV28 with TRBJ1-2; D gene unclear. The CDR3 spans 12 residues. Trimming took 2 bases from V and 5 from J, leaving 6 bases between them. Germline V lookup: CDR1 MDHEN, CDR2 SYDVKM. This chain's CDR3 is CASSLVTYGYTF. The CDR3 DNA follows: TGTGCCAGCAGTTTAGTGACGTATGGCTACACCTTC.

V gene TRBV30 combines with J gene TRBJ2-7; 7 nucleotides agree with TRBD2. J lost 4 bases, V lost 3 bases, and 0 bases had no gene match. Germline V gene lookup returns CDR1 GTSNPN and CDR2 SVGIG (reference sequence). This CDR3 is 11 amino acids long. This CDR3 is CAWRLAYEQYF. CDR3 DNA sequence: TGTGCCTGGAGACTAGCGTACGAGCAGTACTTC.

The V gene is TRBV5-1, the J gene TRBJ2-1; TRBD2 matches 9 bases. V lost 4 bases and J lost 4; bases outside the gene matches: 18. Germline V gene data show CDR1 as SGHRS and CDR2 as YFSETQ. CDR3 length: 19 amino acids. The DNA of the CDR3 is TGCGCCAGCAGCCCCCGGACTAGCGCGCTTGGGATTGGTTACAATGAGCAGTTCTTC. Translated: CASSPRTSALGIGYNEQFF.

V usage is TRBV11-2 and J usage is TRBJ2-5; D gene unclear. With 4 bases removed from V and 2 bases from J, the gap between germline ends came to 8 bases. In germline, CDR1 is SGHAT, CDR2 FQNNGV. The CDR3 covers 13 residues. The CDR3 region is CASSWSEQETQYF. CDR3 nucleotide sequence: TGTGCCAGCAGCTGGTCGGAGCAAGAGACCCAGTACTTC.

V usage is TRBV7-9 and J usage is TRBJ2-3; 7 bases match TRBD2. V shed 5 bases, J shed 2 bases, and the junction held 10 bases outside the gene matches. Germline V gives CDR1 SEHNR, CDR2 FQNEAQ (reference sequence). This CDR3 comprises 16 residues. The CDR3 spells CASSPRLARSTDTQYF. For the CDR3, the DNA is TGTGCCAGCAGCCCTAGACTAGCACGATCCACAGATACGCAGTATTTT. Based on the CDR3 plus reference TRBV7-9 and TRBJ2-3, the full variable domain is DTGVSQNPRHKITKRGQNVTFRCDPISEHNRLYWYRQTLGQGPEFLTYFQNEAQLEKSRLLSDRFSAERPKGSFSTLEIQRTEQGDSAMYLCASSPRLARSTDTQYFGPGTRLTVL.

The genes are TRBV28 and TRBJ1-2; tentatively, D is TRBD1 (6 bases). V was pared by 5 bases and J by 4 bases, with 17 bases between. The CDR3 has 15 residues. The V gene's germline CDR1 is MDHEN and CDR2 SYDVKM. CDR3 nucleotides: TGTGCCAGCAGTGCTCCGGACAGTGCGTCCTATGGCTACACCTTC. It encodes CASSAPDSASYGYTF.

This clone was observed a few times. The CDR3 reads CASSARRGGQDSNEQFF. CDR3 nucleotide sequence: TGTGCCAGCAGTGCACGCCGGGGGGGACAGGATAGCAATGAGCAGTTCTTC. The genes are TRBV28 and TRBJ2-1; D is possibly TRBD1 or TRBD2 (8 bases each). The V gene lost 5 bases and the J gene lost 6 bases, with 23 bases spanning the gap. The length of the CDR3 is 17 residues. From germline, CDR1 is MDHEN and CDR2 SYDVKM.

CDR3 region: CAWRPGQGRHRSSYEQYF. CDR3 bases: TGTGCCTGGAGGCCGGGACAGGGGAGACATAGAAGCTCCTACGAGCAGTACTTC. This chain connects TRBV30 to TRBJ2-7; TRBD1 agrees at 10 bases. From germline, CDR1 is GTSNPN and CDR2 SVGIG (reference sequence). The junction had 14 bases not matched to a gene; V was cut back by 3 bases and J by 0 bases. The CDR3 runs to 18 residues.

The CDR3 coding sequence is TGTGCCACCAGCAGAAGCACAGATACGCAGTATTTT. Encoded protein: CATSRSTDTQYF. J is TRBJ2-3 and V is TRBV15; D gene unclear. CDR3 length: 12 amino acids. V gave up 2 bases and J gave up 0 bases, with 0 bases separating them. Germline values: CDR1 LNHNV, CDR2 YYDKDF (reference sequence).

The gene calls are TRBV6-6 and TRBJ2-3; 11 bases fit TRBD2. The trim removed 2 bases at V and 3 bases at J, leaving 4 bases unmatched. Germline-derived CDR1 and CDR2 are MNHNY and SVGAGI (reference sequence). The CDR3 consists of 16 residues. CDR3 in DNA: TGTGCCAGCAGTTACCGTAGCGGGAGGGGGACAGATACGCAGTATTTT. It is translated as CASSYRSGRGTDTQYF.

This clone was found a few times. In DNA, the CDR3 is TGTGCCAGCAGCGCAGGGGGTAACTACGAGCAGTACTTC. Translation: CASSAGGNYEQYF. This chain joins TRBV7-9 and TRBJ2-7, with 7 bases matching TRBD1. The CDR3 covers 13 residues. CDR1 and CDR2 from the germline V gene are SEHNR and FQNEAQ (reference sequence). J lost 3 bases, V lost 5 bases, and 4 bases had no gene match.

This clone occurred a few times. This chain links TRBV11-2 with TRBJ2-1; 9 bases match TRBD2. This CDR3 has 18 amino acids. Looked up from germline, CDR1 is SGHAT and CDR2 is FQNNGV. The J segment lost 7 bases and the V segment lost 4 bases, leaving 17 bases of the junction unmatched. DNA for the CDR3: TGTGCCAGCAGCTCGGATGGACCGCTAGCGGGAATAAGTAATGAGCAGTTCTTC. Amino acids: CASSSDGPLAGISNEQFF. Complete variable domain (other parts from reference TRBV11-2 and TRBJ2-1): EAGVAQSPRYKIIEKRQSVAFWCNPISGHATLYWYQQILGQGPKLLIQFQNNGVVDDSQLPKDRFSAERLKGVDSTLKIQPAKLEDSAVYLCASSSDGPLAGISNEQFFGPGTRLTVL.

This clone showed up just once. The chain couples TRBV7-2 to TRBJ2-1, with D hard to call. The CDR3 is 16 amino acids. Looked up from germline, CDR1 is SGHTA and CDR2 is FQGNSA. Between the trimmed V and J ends, which lost 3 bases and 7 bases, there was a span of 19 bases. CDR3: CASSLRYDGLDNEQFF. The CDR3 DNA is TGTGCCAGCAGCTTGCGGTATGACGGCTTGGATAATGAGCAGTTCTTC.

This clone was found a few times. The V gene is TRBV29-1, the J gene TRBJ2-1, with D tentatively TRBD2 (5 bases). The V end lost 4 bases, the J end lost 0 bases, and 7 bases lay between the germline ends. Germline assignment: CDR1 SQVTM and CDR2 ANQGSEA. CDR3 length: 13 amino acids. CDR3 residues: CSVGGFSYNEQFF. CDR3 DNA sequence: TGCAGCGTTGGAGGGTTCTCCTACAATGAGCAGTTCTTC.

This rearrangement joins TRBV2 to TRBJ1-5, with a tentative D call TRBD1 (6 bases). The CDR3 is 14 amino acids. The ends were cut back, 6 bases at V and 1 base at J, with 10 bases in the middle. From germline, CDR1 is SNHLY and CDR2 FYNNEI. The CDR3 here is CASSNRVSNQPQHF. In DNA form, the CDR3 reads TGTGCCAGCAGCAACAGGGTGAGCAATCAGCCCCAGCATTTT. The full variable domain, its missing parts supplied by reference TRBV2 and TRBJ1-5, is EPEVTQTPSHQVTQMGQEVILRCVPISNHLYFYWYRQILGQKVEFLVSFYNNEISEKSEIFDDQFSVERPDGSNFTLKIRSTKLEDSAMYFCASSNRVSNQPQHFGDGTRLSIL.

This clone has only a few counts. The V call is TRBV28, the J call TRBJ2-5; D is possibly TRBD1 (6 bases). V gave up 6 bases and J gave up 4 bases, with 12 bases separating them. CDR1 is MDHEN, CDR2 SYDVKM, per germline. This CDR3 is built from 13 residues. The DNA for the CDR3 is TGTGCCAGCAGAGACAGGTTTGGAGAGACCCAGTACTTC. Amino acids: CASRDRFGETQYF.

Worth noting for this clone: Other DNA sequences in this sample translate to the same CDR3. The rearrangement joins TRBV7-9 to TRBJ1-1; possible D gene TRBD1, 6 bases. V lost 6 bases and J lost 1, with 9 bases in between. Germline loops: CDR1 SEHNR, CDR2 FQNEAQ (reference sequence). This CDR3 spans 13 amino acids. The CDR3 coding sequence is TGTGCCAGCAGTTCACAGGGGAACACTGAAGCTTTCTTT. Translating it yields CASSSQGNTEAFF.

This clone was observed a single time. CDR3 sequence reads: CATSRIQGGPYGYTF. The CDR3 DNA reads as TGTGCCACCAGCAGAATACAGGGGGGGCCCTATGGCTACACCTTC. The rearrangement links TRBV15 to TRBJ1-2, with TRBD1 matching 8 bases. This CDR3 is built from 15 residues. The germline V gene encodes CDR1 LNHNV and CDR2 YYDKDF (reference sequence). J gave up 4 bases and V 2 bases, and 6 bases lay outside the gene matches.

The chain has TRBV5-6 and TRBJ2-3; D call uncertain. The germline V and J ends were trimmed by 4 bases and 1 base, with 16 bases remaining between them. CDR1 and CDR2 (germline): SGHDT, YYEEEE. The CDR3 covers 16 residues. CDR3 nucleotides: TGTGCCAGCAGCAAAAACCACCTCGGACGCACAGATACGCAGTATTTT. It specifies CASSKNHLGRTDTQYF.

This clone has just a few counts. The chain carries TRBV5-6 and TRBJ1-1; no clear D gene. The germline V and J ends were trimmed by 4 bases and 1 base, with 2 bases remaining between them. In germline, CDR1 is SGHDT, CDR2 YYEEEE. CDR3 size: 11 residues. This CDR3 is CASSQNTEAFF. The DNA for the CDR3 is TGTGCCAGCAGCCAGAACACTGAAGCTTTCTTT.

This chain joins TRBV27 and TRBJ2-2; tentatively, D is TRBD2 (6 bases). Germline V gene sequence: CDR1 MNHEY, CDR2 SMNVEV (reference sequence). V was clipped by 3 bases and J by 0 bases, with 11 bases between them. CDR3 size: 16 residues. This chain's CDR3 is CASSFQAGSNTGELFF. The CDR3 DNA sequence: TGTGCCAGCAGTTTCCAAGCGGGCTCGAACACCGGGGAGCTGTTTTTT.

The chain recombines TRBV9 with TRBJ2-4; D unclear. Trimming took off 4 bases at V and 7 bases at J, with 15 bases between the two ends. Germline V CDR1 and CDR2: SGDLS, YYNGEE. This CDR3 has 14 residues. The CDR3 region is CASSPAILGNIQYF. In nucleotides, the CDR3 is TGTGCCAGCAGCCCAGCCATCCTCGGTAACATTCAGTACTTC.

V is TRBV28 and J is TRBJ2-7; 10 bases fit TRBD2. Per germline, CDR1 MDHEN and CDR2 SYDVKM. The CDR3 is made up of 12 amino acids. The V gene end was trimmed by 8 bases and the J gene end by 3 bases; junction bases not matched to a gene: 1. The CDR3 nucleotides are TGTGCCAGCTGGACTAGCGGCTACGAGCAGTACTTC. Protein product: CASWTSGYEQYF.

This clone was seen more than once but under ten times. For the CDR3, the DNA is TGCGCCAGCAGCCAACCGACACGTCCCGGAGGCTACACCTTC. This encodes CASSQPTRPGGYTF. V gene TRBV4-1 combines with J gene TRBJ1-2; D unclear. Trimming shortened V by 2 bases and J by 8 bases, and 15 bases separated the two germline ends. There are 14 residues in the CDR3. From germline, CDR1 is MGHRA and CDR2 YSYEKL.

V is TRBV29-1 and J is TRBJ1-5, with D maybe TRBD1 (6 bases). V was trimmed by 5 bases and J by 2 bases, leaving 10 bases between them. CDR1 and CDR2 from the germline V gene are SQVTM and ANQGSEA. The CDR3 length is 13 residues. The CDR3 coding sequence is TGCAGCGTTACGTCAGGGGGCAATCAGCCCCAGCATTTT. Its protein product is CSVTSGGNQPQHF.

V usage is TRBV5-1 and J usage is TRBJ2-1; perhaps TRBD2 as D (5 bases). Germline CDR1 SGHRS, CDR2 YFSETQ. This CDR3 has 15 residues. Trimming took off 0 bases at V and 3 bases at J, with 10 bases between the two ends. In nucleotides, the CDR3 is TGCGCCAGCAGCTTGGAAGCGGTTAACTACAATGAGCAGTTCTTC. Amino acid sequence: CASSLEAVNYNEQFF.